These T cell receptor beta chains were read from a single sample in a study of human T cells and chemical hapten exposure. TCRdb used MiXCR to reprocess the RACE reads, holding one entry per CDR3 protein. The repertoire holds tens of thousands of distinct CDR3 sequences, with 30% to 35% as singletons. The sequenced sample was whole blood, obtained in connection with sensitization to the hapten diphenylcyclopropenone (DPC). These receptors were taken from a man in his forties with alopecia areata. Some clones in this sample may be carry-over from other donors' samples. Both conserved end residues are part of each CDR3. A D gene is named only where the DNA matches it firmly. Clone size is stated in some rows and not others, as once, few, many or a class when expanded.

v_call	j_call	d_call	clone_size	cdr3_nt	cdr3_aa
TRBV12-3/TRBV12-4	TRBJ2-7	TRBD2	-	TGTGCCAGCAGTGTAGCGGGTGGATCCTACGAGCAGTACTTC	CASSVAGGSYEQYF
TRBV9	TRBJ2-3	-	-	TGTGCCAGCAGCACTCGGACTGGGGGGATCGATACGCAGTATTTT	CASSTRTGGIDTQYF
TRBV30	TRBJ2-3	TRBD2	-	TGTGCCTGGAAGCGGGGTGGCGATACGCAGTATTTT	CAWKRGGDTQYF
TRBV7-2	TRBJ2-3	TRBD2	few	TGTGCCAGCAGCTTGGCAGGACTAGATAGAGATACGCAGTATTTT	CASSLAGLDRDTQYF
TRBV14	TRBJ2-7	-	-	TGTGCCAGAGAAACAGGGAGTTACGAGCAGTACTTC	CARETGSYEQYF
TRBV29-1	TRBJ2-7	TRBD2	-	TGCAGCGTTGAAATCGGAGCGGGAGGGCCTGATGAGCAGTACTTC	CSVEIGAGGPDEQYF
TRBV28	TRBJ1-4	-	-	TGTGCCAGCAGATTAAATGAAAAACTGTTTTTT	CASRLNEKLFF
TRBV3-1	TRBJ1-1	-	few	TGTGCCAGCAGCCAAGCGGGAGGCGAAGCTTTCTTT	CASSQAGGEAFF
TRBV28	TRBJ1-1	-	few	TGTGCCACAAGGGACTCCCCAGAGGTTGAAGCTTTCTTT	CATRDSPEVEAFF
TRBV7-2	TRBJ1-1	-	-	TGTGCCAGCAGCTTTGCGAAGGACACTGAAACTTTCTTT	CASSFAKDTETFF
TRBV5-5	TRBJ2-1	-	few	TGTGCCAGCAGCTTGGGAGGGTCCAATGAGCAGTTCTTC	CASSLGGSNEQFF
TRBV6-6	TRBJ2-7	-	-	TGTGCCAGCAGTTACTCGAGTAGCGAGACTTACTTC	CASSYSSSETYF
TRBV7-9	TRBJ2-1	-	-	TGTGCCAGCAAGACCCTGGTGGATGAGCAGTTCTTC	CASKTLVDEQFF
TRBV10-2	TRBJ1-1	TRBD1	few	TGCGCCAGCAGACAGGGGTTGAACACTGAAGCTTTCTTT	CASRQGLNTEAFF
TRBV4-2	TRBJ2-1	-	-	TGTGCCAGCAGCCAAGATACAAACAATGAGCAGTTCTTC	CASSQDTNNEQFF
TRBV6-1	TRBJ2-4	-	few	TGTGCCAGCAGTTATCCGGCCAAAAACATTCAGTACTTC	CASSYPAKNIQYF
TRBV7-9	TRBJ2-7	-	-	TGTGCCAGCAGCCCAGCTGGGCTAGGCCCCTACGAGCAGTACTTC	CASSPAGLGPYEQYF
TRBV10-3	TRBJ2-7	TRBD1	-	TGTGCCGCATCGGGACAGATGACGGAGCAGTACTTC	CAASGQMTEQYF
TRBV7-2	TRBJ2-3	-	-	TGTGCCAGCAGTAGCCGCCGGTCCACAGATACGCAGTATTTT	CASSSRRSTDTQYF
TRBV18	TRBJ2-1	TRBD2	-	TGTGCCAGCTCACCGAGGACTAGCGGGAGGGCTAACAATGAGCAGTTCTTC	CASSPRTSGRANNEQFF
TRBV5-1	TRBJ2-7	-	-	TGCGCCAGCAGCCTGGAGGGACGAAAACAGTACTTC	CASSLEGRKQYF
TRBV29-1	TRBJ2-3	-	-	TGCAGCGTTGGACACCTCCGCACAGATACGCAGTATTTT	CSVGHLRTDTQYF
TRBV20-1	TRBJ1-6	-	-	TGCAGTGCGCCCCCGGGTCCTGTGTTCAATTCACCCCTCCACTTT	CSAPPGPVFNSPLHF
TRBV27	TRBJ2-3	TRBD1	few	TGTGCCAGCAGTTTAGACAGGGCAAGCACAGATACGCAGTATTTT	CASSLDRASTDTQYF
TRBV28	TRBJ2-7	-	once	TGTGCCAGCAGTGTAGGGGGGAGAGCCTACGAGCAGTACTTC	CASSVGGRAYEQYF
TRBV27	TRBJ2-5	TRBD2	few	TGTGCCAGCAGTGGGTTAGCGGGAGGGCTTCAAGAGACCCAGTACTTC	CASSGLAGGLQETQYF
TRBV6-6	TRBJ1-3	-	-	TGTGCCAGCCTACCAGGGGCCTCTGGAAACACCATATATTTT	CASLPGASGNTIYF
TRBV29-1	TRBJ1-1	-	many	TGCAGCGTTGCCTTTGGGGGAAACACTGAAGCTTTCTTT	CSVAFGGNTEAFF
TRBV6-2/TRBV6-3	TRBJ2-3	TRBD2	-	TGTGCCAGCAGCTTCAATAGCGGGAGGGCCACAGATACGCAGTATTTT	CASSFNSGRATDTQYF
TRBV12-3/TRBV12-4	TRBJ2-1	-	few	TGTGCCAGCAGTCCCCCGGGCCAACCCTACAATGAGCAGTTCTTC	CASSPPGQPYNEQFF
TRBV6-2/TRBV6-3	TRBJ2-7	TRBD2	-	TGTGCCAGCAGCTTAACCGGGACTAGCGGGAGAGAGTACTTC	CASSLTGTSGREYF
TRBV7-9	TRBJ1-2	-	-	TGTGCCAGCAGCTTAGCACACAGGGATGTGGATGGCTACACCTTC	CASSLAHRDVDGYTF
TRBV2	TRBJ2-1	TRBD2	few	TGTGCCAGCAGTGGGGGCGGGAGTTTTTACAATGAGCAGTTCTTC	CASSGGGSFYNEQFF
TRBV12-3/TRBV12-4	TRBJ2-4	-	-	TGTGCCAGCAGTTTAGCCCAGGGGTTAGCCAAAAACATTCAGTACTTC	CASSLAQGLAKNIQYF
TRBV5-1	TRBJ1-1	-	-	TGCGCCAGCAGCTTGGGGACAGAGAGTGAAGCTTTCTTT	CASSLGTESEAFF
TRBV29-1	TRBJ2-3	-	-	TGCAGCGCCAGGGGAGATACGCAGTATTTT	CSARGDTQYF
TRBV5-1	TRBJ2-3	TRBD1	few	TGCGCCAGCAGCTTCGGACAGGGTGAAGATACGCAGTATTTT	CASSFGQGEDTQYF
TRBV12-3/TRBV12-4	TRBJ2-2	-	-	TGTGCCAGCAGTTTGGTGGGCACCGGGGAGCTGTTTTTT	CASSLVGTGELFF
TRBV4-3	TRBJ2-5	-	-	TGCGCCAGCAGCCAAGGTTCAACAGACCAAGAGACCCAGTACTTC	CASSQGSTDQETQYF
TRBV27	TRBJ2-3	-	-	TGTGCCAGCAGTTTGGAACAGGGTGGGACAGATACGCAGTATTTT	CASSLEQGGTDTQYF
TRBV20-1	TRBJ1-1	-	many	TGCAGTGCTAGAGATCCGACAGGACCTAACACTGAAGCTTTCTTT	CSARDPTGPNTEAFF
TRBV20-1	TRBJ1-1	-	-	TGCAGTGCTCGGCGTACTAACACTGAAGCTTTCTTT	CSARRTNTEAFF
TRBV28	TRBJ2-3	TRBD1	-	TGTGCCAGCAACCCGGGACAGGGGGCGATAGATACGCAGTATTTT	CASNPGQGAIDTQYF
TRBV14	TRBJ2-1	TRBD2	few	TGTGCCAGCAGCCAGAGAGAAGGGTTAGCGGGAGGAAGCCATGAGCAGTTCTTC	CASSQREGLAGGSHEQFF
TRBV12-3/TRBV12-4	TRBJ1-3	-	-	TGTGCCAGCAGTGCCAGTTCAGGAAGGGGAACCATATATTTT	CASSASSGRGTIYF
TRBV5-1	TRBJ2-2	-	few	TGCGCCAGCAGCTCCTCGGCCGGGGAGCTGTTTTTT	CASSSSAGELFF
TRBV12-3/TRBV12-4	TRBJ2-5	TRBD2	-	TGTGCCAGCAGTAAGGGACTAGCGGGGGAACAAGAGACCCAGTACTTC	CASSKGLAGEQETQYF